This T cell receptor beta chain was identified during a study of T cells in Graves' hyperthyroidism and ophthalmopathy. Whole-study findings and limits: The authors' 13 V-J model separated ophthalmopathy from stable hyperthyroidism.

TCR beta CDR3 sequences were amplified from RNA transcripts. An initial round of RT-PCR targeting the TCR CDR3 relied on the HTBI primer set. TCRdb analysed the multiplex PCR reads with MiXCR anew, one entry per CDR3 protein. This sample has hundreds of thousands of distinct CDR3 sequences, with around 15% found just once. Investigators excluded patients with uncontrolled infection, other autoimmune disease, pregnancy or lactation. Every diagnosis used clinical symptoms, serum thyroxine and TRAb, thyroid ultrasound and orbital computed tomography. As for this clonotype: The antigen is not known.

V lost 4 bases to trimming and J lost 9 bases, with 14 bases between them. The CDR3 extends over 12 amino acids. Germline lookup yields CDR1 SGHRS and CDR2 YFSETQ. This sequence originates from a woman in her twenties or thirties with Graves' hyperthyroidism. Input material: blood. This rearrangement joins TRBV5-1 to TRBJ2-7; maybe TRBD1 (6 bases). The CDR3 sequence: CASSAPDSGQYF. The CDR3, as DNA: TGCGCCAGCAGCGCCCCGGACAGCGGGCAGTACTTC.